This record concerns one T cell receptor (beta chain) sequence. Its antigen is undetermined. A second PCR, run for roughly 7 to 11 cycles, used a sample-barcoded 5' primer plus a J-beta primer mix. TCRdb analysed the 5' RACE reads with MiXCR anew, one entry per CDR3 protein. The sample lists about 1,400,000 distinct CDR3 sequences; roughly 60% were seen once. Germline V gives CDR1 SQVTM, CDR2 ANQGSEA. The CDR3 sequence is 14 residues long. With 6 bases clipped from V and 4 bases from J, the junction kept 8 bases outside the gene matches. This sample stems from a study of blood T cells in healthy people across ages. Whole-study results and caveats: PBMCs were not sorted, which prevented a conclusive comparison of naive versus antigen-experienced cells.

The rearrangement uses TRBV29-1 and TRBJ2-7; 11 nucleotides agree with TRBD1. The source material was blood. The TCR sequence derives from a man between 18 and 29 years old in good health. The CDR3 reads CSVSGTGGNYEQYF. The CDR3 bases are TGCAGCGTCTCCGGGACAGGGGGAAATTACGAGCAGTACTTC.